The rows below give T cell receptor beta chains drawn from one sample of a study of shared clonotypes between healthy human individuals. The repertoire was sequenced with immunoSEQ multiplex PCR; TCRdb's copy has only in-frame clones and lacks some. The table lists nearly 1,000,000 clones, approximately 80% of them singletons. Sequenced input: memory CD4+ T cells sorted from blood. The source of these receptors is a man aged 18 to 35 in good health. CDR3s include the opening cysteine and the closing phenylalanine or tryptophan. A D gene is named only where the DNA matches it firmly. Clone size, where shown, is once, few, many, or a class for clones that have expanded.

v_gene,len,j_gene,abundance,d_gene,CDR3aa,CDR3nt
TRBV5-5,14,TRBJ2-7,.,TRBD1,CASSYRTGGYEQYF,TGTGCCAGCAGCTATCGGACAGGGGGATACGAGCAGTACTTC
TRBV19,16,TRBJ2-2,.,TRBD1,CASRRSGQGAVGELFF,TGTGCCAGTAGGCGCTCGGGACAGGGGGCCGTCGGGGAGCTGTTTTTT
TRBV21-1,16,TRBJ1-3,.,.,CASSKAQGTGGNTIYF,TGTGCCAGCAGCAAAGCCCAGGGGACGGGTGGAAACACCATATATTTT
TRBV2,14,TRBJ1-2,.,TRBD1,CASSQGQGNYGYTF,TGTGCCAGCAGCCAGGGACAGGGAAACTATGGCTACACCTTC
TRBV13,16,TRBJ1-1,few,.,CASSLRMIGRGTEAFF,TGTGCCAGCAGCTTAAGGATGATCGGCAGGGGCACTGAAGCTTTCTTT
TRBV6-5,15,TRBJ2-1,once,TRBD2,CASSYGAGGQNEQFF,TGTGCCAGCAGTTACGGGGCGGGAGGGCAAAATGAGCAGTTCTTC
TRBV4-1,14,TRBJ1-1,many,.,CASSQGQANTEAFF,TGCGCCAGCAGCCAAGGACAGGCGAACACTGAAGCTTTCTTT
TRBV4-1,19,TRBJ2-1,.,.,CASSQSSGGGQGGWNEQFF,TGCGCCAGCAGCCAATCCTCGGGGGGAGGACAGGGAGGATGGAATGAGCAGTTCTTC
TRBV9,15,TRBJ1-1,.,TRBD1,CASSVDQGDGTEAFF,TGTGCCAGCAGCGTAGACCAGGGGGACGGCACTGAAGCTTTCTTT
TRBV11-2,12,TRBJ1-5,.,.,CASSLVGGPQHF,TGTGCCAGCAGCTTAGTGGGGGGGCCCCAGCATTTT
TRBV5-1,13,TRBJ2-3,.,.,CASGSGGTDTQYF,TGCGCCTCCGGCTCAGGAGGCACAGATACGCAGTATTTT
TRBV2,13,TRBJ2-2,few,.,CAGGLRGTGELFF,TGTGCCGGCGGGCTAAGGGGCACCGGGGAGCTGTTTTTT
TRBV4-3,17,TRBJ2-7,.,TRBD1,CASSQDNGQGAFYEQYF,TGCGCCAGCAGCCAAGATAACGGACAGGGGGCTTTTTACGAGCAGTACTTC
TRBV27,14,TRBJ1-6,.,.,CASSLAGLNSPLHF,TGTGCCAGCAGTTTAGCGGGACTTAATTCACCCCTCCACTTT
TRBV11-2,11,TRBJ2-5,.,.,CASSLGETQYF,TGTGCCAGCAGCTTAGGGGAAACCCAGTACTTC
TRBV18,17,TRBJ2-6,.,.,CASSDGQLNSGANVLTF,TGTGCCAGCTCGGACGGACAGTTGAACTCTGGGGCCAACGTCCTGACTTTC
TRBV6-5,14,TRBJ2-2,.,.,CASSTGKLAGELFF,TGTGCCAGCAGTACAGGGAAGTTGGCCGGGGAGCTGTTTTTT
TRBV2,14,TRBJ1-1,.,.,CASSEAQLNTEAFF,TGTGCCAGCAGTGAGGCCCAATTGAACACTGAAGCTTTCTTT
TRBV11-2,15,TRBJ2-1,.,.,CASSLVRTAYNEQFF,TGTGCCAGCAGCTTAGTAAGGACAGCTTACAATGAGCAGTTCTTC